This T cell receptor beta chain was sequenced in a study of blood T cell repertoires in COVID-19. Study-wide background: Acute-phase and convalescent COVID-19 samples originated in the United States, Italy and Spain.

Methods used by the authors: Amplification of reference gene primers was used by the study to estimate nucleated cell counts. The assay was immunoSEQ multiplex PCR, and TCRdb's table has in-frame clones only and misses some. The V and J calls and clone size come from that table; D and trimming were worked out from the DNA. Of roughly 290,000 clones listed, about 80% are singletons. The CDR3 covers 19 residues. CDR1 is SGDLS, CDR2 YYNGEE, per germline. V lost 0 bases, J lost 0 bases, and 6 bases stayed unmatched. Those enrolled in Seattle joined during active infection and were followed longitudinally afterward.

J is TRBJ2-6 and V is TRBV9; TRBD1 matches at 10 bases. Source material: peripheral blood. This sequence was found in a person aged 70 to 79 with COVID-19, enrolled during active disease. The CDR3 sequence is CASSVEVRTGGSGANVLTF. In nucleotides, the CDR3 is TGTGCCAGCAGCGTAGAAGTAAGGACAGGGGGCTCTGGGGCCAACGTCCTGACTTTC.